This T cell receptor beta chain emerged from a study of blood T cell repertoires in COVID-19. Across the whole study: Donors in the United States, Italy and Spain gave samples during acute or convalescent COVID-19.

V lost 5 bases and J 9 bases, leaving 11 bases between the germline ends. Germline V lookup: CDR1 SGHVS, CDR2 FQNEAQ. This CDR3 has 12 residues. In the source study's methods: From reference gene primer amplification, estimates of nucleated cell counts were derived. Assay used: immunoSEQ multiplex PCR; TCRdb lists only in-frame clones, some missing. For V, J and clone size, that table is used; D and trimming come from the DNA. The sample has a few hundred thousand clones; around nine tenths are singletons. The sequencing sample was made of peripheral blood. The chain links TRBV7-8 to TRBJ2-1; possible D gene TRBD1, 6 bases. This clonotype was obtained from a man in his forties or fifties who had recovered from COVID-19. The CDR3 sequence is CASSPQGLEQFF. CDR3 nucleotide sequence: TGTGCCAGCAGCCCACAGGGTCTTGAGCAGTTCTTC.